This is a list of T cell receptor beta chains from one sample in a study of T cell repertoires in cytomegalovirus infection. TCRdb re-analysed the reads in MiXCR, keeping a single row per CDR3 protein. This table holds about 310,000 distinct CDR3 sequences, about 17% found once. The specimen was PBMCs. All receptors come from a human donor in good health (CMV status not recorded). Some clones in this sample may be carry-over from other donors' samples. The CDR3 runs from the conserved cysteine through the conserved F or W. A D gene is named only where the DNA matches it firmly. Each size is once, few, many, or a class for an expanded clone.

>TRBJ1-5|14|few|.|TRBV5-5
TGTGCCAGCAGCTGGCGGGGGATAGAGCAGCCCCAGCATTTT
CASSWRGIEQPQHF
>TRBJ2-2|14|few|.|TRBV4-3
TGCGCCAGCAGCCAACATACTAGGTCCGGGGAGCTGTTTTTT
CASSQHTRSGELFF
>TRBJ1-1|13|many|.|TRBV7-3
TGTGCCAGCAGCCAACAGGGATACACTGAAGCTTTCTTT
CASSQQGYTEAFF
>TRBJ1-2|16|few|TRBD1|TRBV5-1
TGCGCCAGCAGCACCGGGACAGGGGCTTCTAACTATGGCTACACCTTC
CASSTGTGASNYGYTF
>TRBJ2-5|13|many|.|TRBV7-2
TGTGCCAGCAGCTTCGGACAGCAAGAGACCCAGTACTTC
CASSFGQQETQYF
>TRBJ2-5|18|few|.|TRBV28
TGTGCCAGCAGTCGTCTTCCCAGACAGGCGAAAACGCAAGAGACCCAGTACTTC
CASSRLPRQAKTQETQYF
>TRBJ2-7|11|few|.|TRBV12-3/TRBV12-4
TGTGCCAGCAGTAACGCTTACGAGCAGTACTTC
CASSNAYEQYF
>TRBJ2-5|16|few|TRBD1|TRBV7-8
TGTGCCAGCAGCCCACGGGACAGGCTTACTCAAGAGACCCAGTACTTC
CASSPRDRLTQETQYF
>TRBJ2-7|14|many|TRBD1|TRBV7-6
TGTGCCAGCAGCTTAGGACAGGGCCAGTACGAGCAGTACTTC
CASSLGQGQYEQYF
>TRBJ2-5|15|many|TRBD1|TRBV7-9
TGTGCCAGCAGCTTCTCAGGGGGCCACCAAGAGACCCAGTACTTC
CASSFSGGHQETQYF
>TRBJ2-7|13|many|.|TRBV27
TGTGCCAGCAGTTTGCAGATCTCCTACGAGCAGTACTTC
CASSLQISYEQYF
>TRBJ2-5|14|few|.|TRBV20-1
TGCAGTGCTAGAGACCTCAGGGGTTCGGAGACCCAGTACTTC
CSARDLRGSETQYF
>TRBJ2-7|16|few|TRBD1|TRBV6-5
TGTGCCAGCAGTTACTCGAAGACAGGGGTAACCTACGAGCAGTACTTC
CASSYSKTGVTYEQYF
>TRBJ2-2|16|many|TRBD1|TRBV7-6
TGTGCCAGCAGCAGAACAGGGGGCGCCCAGACCGGGGAGCTGTTTTTT
CASSRTGGAQTGELFF
>TRBJ2-3|14|few|.|TRBV20-1
TGCAGTGCTAGTCGAAACGGGAATGCAGATACGCAGTATTTT
CSASRNGNADTQYF
>TRBJ2-7|13|many|.|TRBV12-3/TRBV12-4
TGTGCCAGCAGGCGGACAGCCTCCTACGAGCAGTACTTC
CASRRTASYEQYF